This TCR beta chain was retrieved from a study of OX40 agonist ivuxolimab in advanced cancers. Study in general: The study treated patients with ivuxolimab, an agonistic anti-OX40 (CD134) antibody. Prior anti-PD-1, anti-PD-L1 or anti-CTLA-4 therapy was allowed; approximately 41% had some. Across the patients, intravenous ivuxolimab was delivered every 2 weeks at 0.01 to 10 mg/kg.

CDR3 length equals 15 residues. V was trimmed by 4 bases and J by 7 bases, leaving 16 bases between them. Germline-derived CDR1 and CDR2 are MNHEY and SVGAGI. Patients who had autoimmune disease history or got systemic immunosuppression were left out. Sequenced by immunoSEQ multiplex PCR; TCRdb stores in-frame clones only, minus some. This table has some 77,000 clones, more than 80% appearing once. The genes are TRBV6-5 and TRBJ1-4; D gene unclear. The source material was CD4+ or CD8+ T cells sorted from blood, sampled in a trial of the OX40 agonist ivuxolimab. The TCR sequence derives from an adult with an advanced solid tumor such as melanoma, head and neck, liver or kidney cancer. The CDR3 loop is CASSSVTSGTEKLFF. The DNA for the CDR3 is TGTGCCAGCAGTTCCGTGACGAGCGGCACTGAAAAACTGTTTTTT.